This is a list of T cell receptor beta chains from one sample in a study of shared clonotypes between healthy human individuals. Produced via immunoSEQ multiplex PCR; TCRdb's table is partial and in-frame only. Altogether 180,000 or so clones are present, around 93% being singletons, with the ten largest covering around 0.072%. Sequenced sample: naive CD4+ T cells sorted from blood. The receptors derive from a woman aged 25 to 45 in good health. The CDR3 runs from the conserved cysteine through the conserved F or W.

CDR3 protein	J gene	V gene
CAISETALDNQPQHF	TRBJ1-5	TRBV10-3
CASSLARHTEAFF	TRBJ1-1	TRBV7-6
CASSTGNQPQHF	TRBJ1-5	TRBV27
CASSPGQGAHQPQHF	TRBJ1-5	TRBV28
CASSIREYNEQFF	TRBJ2-1	TRBV7-8
CASSLRGQSSTDTQYF	TRBJ2-3	TRBV5-1
CASSPWGGKKNTEAFF	TRBJ1-1	TRBV7-8
CASSLGRPYNSPLHF	TRBJ1-6	TRBV11-3
CASSFGEGDDQPQHF	TRBJ1-5	TRBV27
CASSQPIGELFF	TRBJ2-2	TRBV4-1
CASSLGGSLGYEQYF	-	TRBV7-2
CASSDGPATDTQYF	TRBJ2-3	TRBV10-1
CASSWPSFSYEQYF	-	TRBV11-2
CASSVAAGNPYEQYF	TRBJ2-7	TRBV9
CASSLSGTGNTIYF	TRBJ1-3	TRBV11-2
CASLGRRTAYEQYF	TRBJ2-7	TRBV6-1
CASSLYTGTSVAETQYF	TRBJ2-5	TRBV28
CASTPTGRYQPQHF	TRBJ1-5	TRBV6-1
CASSFGQGANEQFF	TRBJ2-1	TRBV5-1
CASSHGGVPGYTF	TRBJ1-2	TRBV4-1
CASRSDRTPYEQYF	TRBJ2-7	TRBV19
CASSSTSGIYNEQFF	TRBJ2-1	TRBV5-1
CAIQALGQPNQPQHF	TRBJ1-5	TRBV19
CASSARTSGSCEQYF	TRBJ2-7	TRBV28
CASISAMNTEAFF	TRBJ1-1	TRBV19
CASATLSGLAGGEQYF	TRBJ2-7	TRBV27
CASSLASGRETGEQYF	TRBJ2-5	TRBV5-1
CASSDLAPSGANVLTF	TRBJ2-6	TRBV2
CASSLDGPPGGGTGELFF	TRBJ2-2	TRBV11-3
CASSPGAREQYF	TRBJ2-7	TRBV5-1
CASSPWEGQGENEQYF	TRBJ2-7	TRBV18
CASSLADGGRFTGELFF	TRBJ2-2	TRBV5-1
CASSLAWGAYSMNTEAFF	TRBJ1-1	TRBV5-5
CASSPPGDPDTQYF	TRBJ2-3	TRBV18
CASSKTGRGAYEQYF	TRBJ2-7	TRBV11-2
CASSYPRDTLRGSSYEQYF	TRBJ2-7	TRBV7-9
CASSLAGENYGYTF	TRBJ1-2	TRBV5-6